Each of the 32 T cell receptor beta chains below was sequenced from the same sample in a study of blood T cell repertoires in COVID-19 (dated by TCRdb to 2019 to 2021). The method was the immunoSEQ multiplex PCR assay. In its TCRdb copy, this immuneACCESS table keeps in-frame sequences only and misses some clones. Where compared with another copy, unresolved V genes explain less than half of these, and the others have no known cause. The sample has about 190,000 clones on record, 80% to 85% of them singletons. The top ten clones comprise 15% to 20% of the sample. Sequencing was done on a sample of peripheral blood. The receptors originated from a human donor in a cohort sampled during active COVID-19.

The chain uses TRBV6-5 and TRBJ2-3; maybe TRBD2 (6 bases). The germline CDR1 and CDR2 sequences are MNHEY and SVGAGI. The CDR3 covers 15 residues. V was cut by 4 bases and J by 0 bases, with 11 bases left in between. DNA for the CDR3: TGTGCCAGCAGTTCCGACGGGACTAGCACAGATACGCAGTATTTT. Translation: CASSSDGTSTDTQYF.

The rearrangement uses TRBV7-9 and TRBJ2-1; TRBD2 matches 11 bases. The CDR3 totals 14 residues. From germline, CDR1 is SEHNR and CDR2 FQNEAQ (reference sequence). After removal of 7 bases from V and 6 bases from J, the junction contained 5 bases not matched to a gene. CDR3 in DNA: TGTGCCAGCAACGGGGGGACTAGCGGCAATGAGCAGTTCTTC. It is translated as CASNGGTSGNEQFF.

This rearrangement joins TRBV5-7 to TRBJ1-1; 9 bases fit TRBD1. TRBV5-7 is recorded as an ORF, its role being uncertain. V lost 4 bases to trimming and J lost 0 bases; unmatched junction nucleotides: 13. There are 18 residues in the CDR3. CDR3: CASSQTVPGQGMNTEAFF. DNA of the CDR3: TGTGCCAGCAGCCAAACCGTCCCGGGACAGGGAATGAACACTGAAGCTTTCTTT.

This clone was seen once. The CDR3 DNA reads TGCGCCAGCAGCCACAGGGGGCAGGGAGATACGCAGTATTTT. As protein: CASSHRGQGDTQYF. The rearrangement joins TRBV5-1 to TRBJ2-3; 9 bases map to TRBD1. CDR1 is SGHRS and CDR2 is YFSETQ in the germline V gene. CDR3 length: 14 amino acids. V shed 4 bases and J 5 bases; nucleotides not matched to a gene: 5.

This chain connects TRBV7-8 to TRBJ1-2; 10 bases match TRBD1. With V trimmed by 8 bases and J by 5 bases, 11 bases remained unmatched. The CDR3 is made up of 15 amino acids. The germline gives CDR1 SGHVS, CDR2 FQNEAQ. This CDR3 is CASWGQGLGVYGYTF. CDR3 DNA: TGTGCCAGCTGGGGACAGGGGCTTGGGGTTTATGGCTACACCTTC.

The rearrangement uses TRBV29-1 and TRBJ2-1; 8 nucleotides agree with TRBD2. Trimming at V came to 5 bases and at J to 7 bases, leaving 7 bases not matched to a gene. The CDR3 consists of 13 residues. The germline V gene encodes CDR1 SQVTM and CDR2 ANQGSEA. The chain's CDR3 is CSVSSGGGNEQFF. DNA for the CDR3: TGCAGCGTTTCCAGCGGGGGAGGGAATGAGCAGTTCTTC.

The chain recombines TRBV19 with TRBJ1-6; D is uncertain. Between the trimmed V and J ends, which lost 3 bases and 10 bases, there was a span of 7 bases. CDR1 and CDR2 (germline): LNHDA, SQIVND (reference sequence). This CDR3 has 12 residues. CDR3 loop: CASSIIASPLHF. The CDR3 region has the DNA TGTGCCAGTAGTATCATCGCGTCACCCCTCCACTTT.

This clone was observed once. This chain uses TRBV11-2 with TRBJ2-3, with D tentatively TRBD1 (6 bases). Trimming shortened V by 4 bases and J by 2 bases, and 10 bases separated the two germline ends. The CDR3 spans 14 residues. Germline V gene data show CDR1 as SGHAT and CDR2 as FQNNGV. Written as DNA, the CDR3 is TGTGCCAGCAGCTCCAGGGGACACACAGATACGCAGTATTTT. Protein: CASSSRGHTDTQYF.

This clone showed up just a few times. DNA of the CDR3: TGTGCCACCAGTGACGATCACGGCTACAGGGTCCGCGGGGAGCTGTTTTTT. Residues: CATSDDHGYRVRGELFF. The J gene is TRBJ2-2, the V gene TRBV24-1, with D possibly being TRBD1 (6 bases). CDR1 KGHDR and CDR2 SFDVKD come from the germline V gene. This CDR3 comprises 17 residues. V was trimmed by 4 bases and J by 7 bases, leaving 21 bases between them.

This clone was found once. The chain recombines TRBV6-5 with TRBJ1-2; 7 bases map to TRBD1. Germline CDR1 MNHEY, CDR2 SVGAGI. The J segment lost 2 bases and the V segment lost 6 bases, leaving 6 bases of the junction unmatched. The CDR3 is made up of 14 amino acids. This chain's CDR3 is CASRRQGGNYGYTF. The CDR3 DNA sequence: TGTGCCAGCAGACGACAGGGCGGGAACTATGGCTACACCTTC.

The chain links TRBV30 to TRBJ1-1; TRBD1 is a possible D gene (5 bases). Germline V gene data show CDR1 as GTSNPN and CDR2 as SVGIG (reference sequence). There are 12 residues in the CDR3. Trimming took off 1 base at V and 6 bases at J, with 9 bases between the two ends. The CDR3: CAWSGQGSEAFF. The CDR3 region has the DNA TGTGCCTGGAGTGGGCAGGGCTCTGAAGCTTTCTTT.

This rearrangement joins TRBV7-9 to TRBJ2-1, with 7 bases lining up with TRBD2. Germline assignment: CDR1 SEHNR and CDR2 FQNEAQ (reference sequence). Trimming at V came to 2 bases and at J to 8 bases, leaving 3 bases not matched to a gene. The CDR3 covers 13 residues. The CDR3 loop is CASSLRLADEQFF. The CDR3 region has the DNA TGTGCCAGCAGCTTACGACTAGCCGATGAGCAGTTCTTC.

This chain connects TRBV28 to TRBJ2-1; TRBD1 matches at 10 bases. The CDR3 spans 16 residues. CDR1 MDHEN and CDR2 SYDVKM come from the germline V gene. Trimming removed 3 bases from V and 4 bases from J; junction bases left unmatched: 6. In nucleotides, the CDR3 is TGTGCCAGCAGTTTGAGGGACAGGGGTATATACAATGAGCAGTTCTTC. Protein product: CASSLRDRGIYNEQFF.

A few counts support this clone. The chain employs TRBV5-1 and TRBJ1-2; 7 bases line up with TRBD1. V shed 7 bases, J shed 2 bases, and the junction held 2 bases outside the gene matches. The CDR3 is 12 residues long. Germline lookup yields CDR1 SGHRS and CDR2 YFSETQ. The DNA for the CDR3 is TGCGCCAGCTCGGGACAGAACTATGGCTACACCTTC. Encoded protein: CASSGQNYGYTF.

This rearrangement joins TRBV11-2 to TRBJ2-1; 12 bases are a match to TRBD2. The germline CDR1 and CDR2 sequences are SGHAT and FQNNGV. Germline trimming cut 5 bases from V and 4 bases from J; bases unmatched to any gene: 6. The CDR3 is made up of 16 amino acids. The CDR3 sequence is CASSPPLAGGYNEQFF. Written as DNA, the CDR3 is TGTGCCAGCAGCCCCCCCCTAGCGGGGGGGTACAATGAGCAGTTCTTC. The variable domain in full, with the rest retrieved from reference TRBV11-2 and TRBJ2-1, is EAGVAQSPRYKIIEKRQSVAFWCNPISGHATLYWYQQILGQGPKLLIQFQNNGVVDDSQLPKDRFSAERLKGVDSTLKIQPAKLEDSAVYLCASSPPLAGGYNEQFFGPGTRLTVL.

The chain is built from TRBV9 and TRBJ2-5; TRBD1 matches at 7 bases. The CDR3 contains 14 residues. With V trimmed by 5 bases and J by 3 bases, 7 bases remained unmatched. The germline CDR1 and CDR2 sequences are SGDLS and YYNGEE. CDR3 region: CASSTHRGEETQYF. CDR3 bases: TGTGCCAGCAGTACCCACAGGGGTGAAGAGACCCAGTACTTC.

This chain links TRBV30 with TRBJ1-6, with D perhaps matching TRBD1 (5 bases). Deletions cut 4 bases from V and 8 bases from J, with 18 bases between. This CDR3 region has 15 residues. Germline V lookup: CDR1 GTSNPN, CDR2 SVGIG (reference sequence). CDR3 DNA sequence: TGTGCCTGGAACCCCCCAGGGAGGGGCGATTCACCCCTCCACTTT. It translates to CAWNPPGRGDSPLHF.

The chain carries TRBV5-1 and TRBJ2-7; maybe TRBD1 (5 bases). Trimming stripped 0 bases from V and 4 bases from J, with 11 bases between. The germline CDR1 and CDR2 sequences are SGHRS and YFSETQ. The CDR3 loop spans 14 amino acids. CDR3 coding DNA: TGCGCCAGCAGCTTGGCTCAGGGTTCGTACGAGCAGTACTTC. Translation gives CASSLAQGSYEQYF.

The chain couples TRBV19 to TRBJ1-2; 10 positions match TRBD1. The CDR3 runs to 15 residues. The junction had 5 bases not matched to a gene; V was cut back by 5 bases and J by 2 bases. Germline CDR1 is LNHDA and CDR2 is SQIVND (reference sequence). CDR3 loop: CASSAPGQGNYGYTF. DNA for the CDR3: TGTGCCAGTAGTGCGCCGGGACAGGGGAACTATGGCTACACCTTC.

The CDR3 DNA is TGTGCCAGCAGTTTAACGGGGGCGAAAGGGGGGGTAGCCAAAAACATTCAGTACTTC. Its protein product is CASSLTGAKGGVAKNIQYF. The rearrangement joins TRBV27 to TRBJ2-4, with D tentatively TRBD2 (7 bases). V lost 2 bases, J lost 0 bases, and 20 bases lay in between. Germline V gene sequence: CDR1 MNHEY, CDR2 SMNVEV (reference sequence). The CDR3 extends over 19 amino acids.

J is TRBJ2-2 and V is TRBV28, with a weak D call TRBD1 (5 bases). Germline CDR1 is MDHEN and CDR2 is SYDVKM. CDR3 size: 16 residues. Trimming took 3 bases from V and 8 from J, leaving 19 bases between them. CDR3 sequence: CASSFTPARRQGELFF. CDR3 bases: TGTGCCAGCAGTTTTACCCCCGCTAGGAGACAGGGGGAGCTGTTTTTT. The full variable domain, in which reference TRBV28 and TRBJ2-2 provide the parts outside the CDR3, is DVKVTQSSRYLVKRTGEKVFLECVQDMDHENMFWYRQDPGLGLRLIYFSYDVKMKEKGDIPEGYSVSREKKERFSLILESASTNQTSMYLCASSFTPARRQGELFFGEGSRLTVL.

This clone was observed a few times. V usage is TRBV4-1 and J usage is TRBJ1-2; 10 bases line up with TRBD1. The V segment lost 2 bases and the J segment 8 bases; nucleotides outside the gene matches: 8. The germline CDR1 and CDR2 sequences are MGHRA and YSYEKL. The CDR3 contains 15 residues. The DNA for the CDR3 is TGCGCCAGCAGCCAATCCCGACAGGGGGCCTGGGGCTACACCTTC. It encodes CASSQSRQGAWGYTF.

The chain employs TRBV6-6 and TRBJ2-7; no reliable D call. V gave up 6 bases and J gave up 3 bases, with 12 bases separating them. Germline V gene data show CDR1 as MNHNY and CDR2 as SVGAGI (reference sequence). CDR3 length: 13 residues. The CDR3 sequence is CASSPNSYYEQYV. The DNA for the CDR3 is TGTGCCAGCAGCCCCAACAGCTACTACGAGCAGTACGTC.

This rearrangement joins TRBV19 to TRBJ1-6, with D maybe TRBD1 (5 bases). The CDR3 sequence is 17 residues long. Trimming shortened V by 7 bases and J by 0 bases, and 16 bases separated the two germline ends. Germline values: CDR1 LNHDA, CDR2 SQIVND (reference sequence). CDR3 sequence: CASTRERTSSYNSPLHF. In DNA form, the CDR3 reads TGTGCCAGTACCAGGGAAAGGACTAGCTCCTATAATTCACCCCTCCACTTT.

The chain links TRBV5-5 to TRBJ2-5; 7 bases agree with TRBD1. Unmatched junction bases numbered 6, after V lost 4 bases and J lost 0 bases. This CDR3 is 15 amino acids long. CDR1 SGHKS and CDR2 YYEKEE come from the germline V gene (reference sequence). The CDR3 DNA sequence: TGTGCCAGCAGCCCGGGACAGCGGTACCAAGAGACCCAGTACTTC. Protein: CASSPGQRYQETQYF.

The V call is TRBV19, the J call TRBJ1-5; D remains unclear. This CDR3 spans 13 amino acids. Germline lookup yields CDR1 LNHDA and CDR2 SQIVND (reference sequence). V lost 7 bases to trimming and J lost 1 base, with 8 bases between them. In DNA, the CDR3 is TGTGCCAGTACGAGAGGGAGCAATCAGCCCCAGCATTTT. Amino acids: CASTRGSNQPQHF.

The V call is TRBV19, the J call TRBJ1-5; tentative D call: TRBD1 (6 bases). CDR1 is LNHDA, CDR2 SQIVND, per germline (reference sequence). This CDR3 is built from 14 residues. V was trimmed by 4 bases and J by 9 bases, leaving 16 bases between them. In nucleotides, the CDR3 is TGTGCCAGTAGTACCCAGACAGGCGTAGGGCCCCAGCATTTT. This gives the protein CASSTQTGVGPQHF. The full variable domain, its missing parts supplied by reference TRBV19 and TRBJ1-5, is DGGITQSPKYLFRKEGQNVTLSCEQNLNHDAMYWYRQDPGQGLRLIYYSQIVNDFQKGDIAEGYSVSREKKESFPLTVTSAQKNPTAFYLCASSTQTGVGPQHFGDGTRLSIL.

V usage is TRBV24-1 and J usage is TRBJ1-2; the D is unclear. Germline CDR1 KGHDR, CDR2 SFDVKD. The CDR3 is 14 amino acids. Trimming removed 0 bases from V and 4 bases from J, with 8 bases in between. CDR3 DNA sequence: TGTGCCACCAGTGATTTGCGCAGCGGCTATGGCTACACCTTC. This codes for CATSDLRSGYGYTF.

The chain joins TRBV5-1 to TRBJ1-2; the D is unclear. There are 14 residues in the CDR3. Germline lookup yields CDR1 SGHRS and CDR2 YFSETQ. V was cut by 4 bases and J by 3 bases, with 13 bases left in between. Here the CDR3 DNA reads TGCGCCAGCAGCCTAGATCTGGGTTACTATGGCTACACCTTC. Its translation is CASSLDLGYYGYTF.

The chain combines TRBV5-5 with TRBJ2-7; 8 bases align to TRBD2. Looked up from germline, CDR1 is SGHKS and CDR2 is YYEKEE (reference sequence). The CDR3 is 15 amino acids. The V segment lost 1 base and the J segment 2 bases; nucleotides outside the gene matches: 5. The CDR3 coding sequence is TGTGCCAGCAGCTTGAATGCAGCGGGAGCCTACGAGCAGTACGTC. As protein: CASSLNAAGAYEQYV.

This clone was detected many times. This chain links TRBV4-1 with TRBJ2-7, with D possibly being TRBD1 (6 bases). This CDR3 comprises 15 residues. V was cut by 1 base and J by 6 bases, with 16 bases left in between. CDR1 and CDR2 from the germline V gene are MGHRA and YSYEKL. The CDR3 reads CASSQAGTTFFEQYF. As DNA, the CDR3 is TGCGCCAGCAGCCAAGCGGGGACAACATTCTTCGAGCAGTACTTC.

The gene calls are TRBV6-5 and TRBJ1-5; 7 nucleotides agree with TRBD1. The CDR3 loop spans 15 amino acids. With 6 bases clipped from V and 6 bases from J, the junction kept 11 bases outside the gene matches. The germline V gene encodes CDR1 MNHEY and CDR2 SVGAGI. The CDR3 bases are TGTGCCAGCAGACCAGACAGGGAACTGTTTCAGCCCCAGCATTTT. Translated, it gives CASRPDRELFQPQHF.